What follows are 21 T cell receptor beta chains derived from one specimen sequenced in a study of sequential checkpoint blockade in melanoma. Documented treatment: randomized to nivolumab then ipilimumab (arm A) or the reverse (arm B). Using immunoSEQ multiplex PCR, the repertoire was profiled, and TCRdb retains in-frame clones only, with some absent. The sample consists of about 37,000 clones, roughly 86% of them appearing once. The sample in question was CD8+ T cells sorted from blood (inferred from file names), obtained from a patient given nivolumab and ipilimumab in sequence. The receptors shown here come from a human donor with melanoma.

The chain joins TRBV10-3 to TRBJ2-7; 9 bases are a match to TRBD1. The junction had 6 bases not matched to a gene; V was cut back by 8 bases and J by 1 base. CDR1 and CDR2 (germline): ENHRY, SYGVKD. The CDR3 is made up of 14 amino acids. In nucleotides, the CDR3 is TGTGCCATCGCCCCGGGGACAGGGTCCTACGAGCAGTACTTC. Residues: CAIAPGTGSYEQYF.

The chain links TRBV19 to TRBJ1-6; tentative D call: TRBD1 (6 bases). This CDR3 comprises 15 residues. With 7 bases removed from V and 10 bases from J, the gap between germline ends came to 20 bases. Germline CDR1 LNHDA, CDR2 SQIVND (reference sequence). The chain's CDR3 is CASKVSTRGVSPLHF. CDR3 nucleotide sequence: TGTGCCAGTAAAGTCTCAACCAGGGGTGTCTCACCCCTCCACTTT. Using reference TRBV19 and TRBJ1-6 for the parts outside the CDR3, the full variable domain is DGGITQSPKYLFRKEGQNVTLSCEQNLNHDAMYWYRQDPGQGLRLIYYSQIVNDFQKGDIAEGYSVSREKKESFPLTVTSAQKNPTAFYLCASKVSTRGVSPLHFGNGTRLTVT.

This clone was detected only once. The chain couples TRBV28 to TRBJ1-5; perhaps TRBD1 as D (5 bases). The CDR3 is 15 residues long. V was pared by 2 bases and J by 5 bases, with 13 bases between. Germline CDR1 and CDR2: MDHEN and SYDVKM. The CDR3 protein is CASSLAQGTHQPQHF. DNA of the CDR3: TGTGCCAGCAGTTTAGCCCAGGGCACTCATCAGCCCCAGCATTTT.

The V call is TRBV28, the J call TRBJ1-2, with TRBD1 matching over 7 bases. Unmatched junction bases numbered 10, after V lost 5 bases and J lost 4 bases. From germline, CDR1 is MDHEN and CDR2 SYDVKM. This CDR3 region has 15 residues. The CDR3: CASSASTGSAYGYTF. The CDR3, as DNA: TGTGCCAGCAGTGCTTCGACAGGGTCTGCCTATGGCTACACCTTC.

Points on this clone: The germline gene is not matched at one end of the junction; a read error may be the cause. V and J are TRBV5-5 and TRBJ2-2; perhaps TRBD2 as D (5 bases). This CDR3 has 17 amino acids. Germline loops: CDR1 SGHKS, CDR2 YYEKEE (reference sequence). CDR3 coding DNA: TGTGCCAGCAGCTTGAATGGGCTAGCCCTCAACACCGGGAAGCTGTTTTTT. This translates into CASSLNGLALNTGKLFF.

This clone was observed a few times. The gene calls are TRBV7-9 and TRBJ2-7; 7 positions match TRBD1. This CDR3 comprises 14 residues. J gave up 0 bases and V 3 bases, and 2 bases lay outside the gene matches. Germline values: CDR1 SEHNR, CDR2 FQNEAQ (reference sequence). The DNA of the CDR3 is TGTGCCAGCAGCTTCGGGACAGACTCCTACGAGCAGTACTTC. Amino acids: CASSFGTDSYEQYF.

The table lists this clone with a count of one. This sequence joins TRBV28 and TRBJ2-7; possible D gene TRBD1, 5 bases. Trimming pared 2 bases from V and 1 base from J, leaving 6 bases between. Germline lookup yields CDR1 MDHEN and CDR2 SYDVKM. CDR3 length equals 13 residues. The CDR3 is CASSLDSSYEQYF. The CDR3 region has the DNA TGTGCCAGCAGTTTAGACAGTTCCTACGAGCAGTACTTC.

CDR3: CSDESGGGYTF. The CDR3 DNA reads TGCAGCGATGAGAGCGGAGGCGGCTACACCTTC. V gene TRBV29-1 combines with J gene TRBJ1-2; no definite D call. V was pared by 7 bases and J by 8 bases, with 14 bases between. Germline lookup yields CDR1 SQVTM and CDR2 ANQGSEA. CDR3 length: 11 amino acids.

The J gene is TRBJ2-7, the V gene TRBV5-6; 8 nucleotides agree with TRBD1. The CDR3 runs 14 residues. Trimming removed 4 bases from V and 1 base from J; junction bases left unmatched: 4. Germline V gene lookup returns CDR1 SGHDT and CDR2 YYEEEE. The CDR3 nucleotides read TGTGCCAGCAGCCAGGGGGCAGGGTCCTACGAGCAGTACTTC. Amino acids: CASSQGAGSYEQYF. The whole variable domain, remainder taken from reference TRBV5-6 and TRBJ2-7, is DAGVTQSPTHLIKTRGQQVTLRCSPKSGHDTVSWYQQALGQGPQFIFQYYEEEERQRGNFPDRFSGHQFPNYSSELNVNALLLGDSALYLCASSQGAGSYEQYFGPGTRLTVT.

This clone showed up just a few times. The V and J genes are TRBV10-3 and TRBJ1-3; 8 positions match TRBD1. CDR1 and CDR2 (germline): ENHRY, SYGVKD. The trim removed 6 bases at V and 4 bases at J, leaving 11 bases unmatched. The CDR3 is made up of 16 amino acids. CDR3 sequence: CAIRLDGQGAGNTIYF. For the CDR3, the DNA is TGTGCCATCAGGCTCGACGGACAGGGTGCGGGAAACACCATATATTTT.

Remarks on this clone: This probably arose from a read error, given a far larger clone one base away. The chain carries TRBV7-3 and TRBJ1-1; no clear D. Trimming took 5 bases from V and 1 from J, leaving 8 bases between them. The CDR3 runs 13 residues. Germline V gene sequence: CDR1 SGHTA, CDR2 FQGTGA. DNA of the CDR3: TGTGCCAGCAGCGGAGACGGGAACACTGAAGCTTTCTTT. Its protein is CASSGDGNTEAFF. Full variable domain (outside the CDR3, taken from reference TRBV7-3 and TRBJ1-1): GAGVSQTPSNKVTEKGKYVELRCDPISGHTALYWYRQSLGQGPEFLIYFQGTGAADDSGLPNDRFFAVRPEGSVSTLKIQRTERGDSAVYLCASSGDGNTEAFFGQGTRLTVV.

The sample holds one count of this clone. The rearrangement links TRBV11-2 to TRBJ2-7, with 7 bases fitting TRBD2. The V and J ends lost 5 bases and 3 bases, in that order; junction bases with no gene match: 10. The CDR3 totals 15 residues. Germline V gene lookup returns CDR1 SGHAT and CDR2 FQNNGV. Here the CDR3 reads CASSELAPTDYEQYF. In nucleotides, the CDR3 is TGTGCCAGCAGCGAACTAGCGCCTACAGACTACGAGCAGTACTTC.

The CDR3 sequence: CASSHSTQLDEQYF. CDR3 DNA sequence: TGTGCCAGCAGCCATTCAACACAGTTAGACGAGCAGTACTTC. The chain uses TRBV4-2 and TRBJ2-7; D uncertain. This CDR3 has 14 amino acids. The V gene's germline CDR1 is LGHNA and CDR2 YNFKEQ. V dropped 3 bases and J dropped 5 bases, with 14 bases sitting between them.

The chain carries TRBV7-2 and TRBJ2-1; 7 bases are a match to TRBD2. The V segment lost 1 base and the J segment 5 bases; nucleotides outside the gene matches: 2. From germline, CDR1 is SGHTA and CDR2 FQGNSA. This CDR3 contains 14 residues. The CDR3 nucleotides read TGTGCCAGCAGCTTAGTGGCGGGAGACAATGAGCAGTTCTTC. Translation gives CASSLVAGDNEQFF.

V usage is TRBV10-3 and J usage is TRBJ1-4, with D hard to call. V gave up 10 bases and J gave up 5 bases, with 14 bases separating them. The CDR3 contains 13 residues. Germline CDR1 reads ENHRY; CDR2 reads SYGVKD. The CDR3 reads CATLPSENEKLFF. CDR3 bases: TGTGCCACCTTGCCGTCGGAGAATGAAAAACTGTTTTTT.

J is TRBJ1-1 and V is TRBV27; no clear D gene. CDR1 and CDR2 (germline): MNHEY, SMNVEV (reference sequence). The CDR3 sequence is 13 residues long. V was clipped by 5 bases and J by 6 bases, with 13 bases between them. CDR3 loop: CASSQRLIAEAFF. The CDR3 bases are TGTGCCAGCAGTCAAAGACTAATAGCTGAAGCTTTCTTT.

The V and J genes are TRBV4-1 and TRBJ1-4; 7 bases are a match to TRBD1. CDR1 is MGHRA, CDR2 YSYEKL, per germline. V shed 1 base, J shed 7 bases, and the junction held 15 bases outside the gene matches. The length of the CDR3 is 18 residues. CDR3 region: CASSQVLALRGPAEKLFF. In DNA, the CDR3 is TGCGCCAGCAGCCAAGTCCTAGCGCTGAGGGGGCCAGCTGAAAAACTGTTTTTT.

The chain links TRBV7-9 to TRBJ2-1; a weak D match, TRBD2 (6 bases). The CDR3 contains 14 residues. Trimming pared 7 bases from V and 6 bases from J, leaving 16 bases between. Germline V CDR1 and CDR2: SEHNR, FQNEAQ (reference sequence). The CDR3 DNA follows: TGTGCCAGCAACAGTGCGGGGAGACCCAATGAGCAGTTCTTC. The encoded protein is CASNSAGRPNEQFF. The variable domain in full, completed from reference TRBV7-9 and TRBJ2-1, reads DTGVSQNPRHKITKRGQNVTFRCDPISEHNRLYWYRQTLGQGPEFLTYFQNEAQLEKSRLLSDRFSAERPKGSFSTLEIQRTEQGDSAMYLCASNSAGRPNEQFFGPGTRLTVL.

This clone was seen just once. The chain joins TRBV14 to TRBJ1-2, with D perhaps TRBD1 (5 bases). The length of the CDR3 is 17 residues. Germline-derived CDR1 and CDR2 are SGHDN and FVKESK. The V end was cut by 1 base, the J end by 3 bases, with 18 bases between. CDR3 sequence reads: CASSQVKASEGHYGYTF. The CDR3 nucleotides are TGTGCCAGCAGCCAAGTGAAGGCCTCGGAGGGACACTATGGCTACACCTTC.

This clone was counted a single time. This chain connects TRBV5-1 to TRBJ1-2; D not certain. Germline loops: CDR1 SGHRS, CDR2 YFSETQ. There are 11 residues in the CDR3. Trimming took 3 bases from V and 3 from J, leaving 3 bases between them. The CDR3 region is CASSSDYGYTF. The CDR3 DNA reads TGCGCCAGCAGCTCAGACTATGGCTACACCTTC. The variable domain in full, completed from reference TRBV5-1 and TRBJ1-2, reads KAGVTQTPRYLIKTRGQQVTLSCSPISGHRSVSWYQQTPGQGLQFLFEYFSETQRNKGNFPGRFSGRQFSNSRSEMNVSTLELGDSALYLCASSSDYGYTFGSGTRLTVV.

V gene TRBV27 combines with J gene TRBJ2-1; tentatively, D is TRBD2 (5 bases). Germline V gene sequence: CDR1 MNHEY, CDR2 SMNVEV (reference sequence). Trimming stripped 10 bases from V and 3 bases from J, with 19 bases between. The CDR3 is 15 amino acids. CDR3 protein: CATFQARGNYNEQFF. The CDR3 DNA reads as TGTGCCACCTTCCAGGCACGGGGAAACTACAATGAGCAGTTCTTC.